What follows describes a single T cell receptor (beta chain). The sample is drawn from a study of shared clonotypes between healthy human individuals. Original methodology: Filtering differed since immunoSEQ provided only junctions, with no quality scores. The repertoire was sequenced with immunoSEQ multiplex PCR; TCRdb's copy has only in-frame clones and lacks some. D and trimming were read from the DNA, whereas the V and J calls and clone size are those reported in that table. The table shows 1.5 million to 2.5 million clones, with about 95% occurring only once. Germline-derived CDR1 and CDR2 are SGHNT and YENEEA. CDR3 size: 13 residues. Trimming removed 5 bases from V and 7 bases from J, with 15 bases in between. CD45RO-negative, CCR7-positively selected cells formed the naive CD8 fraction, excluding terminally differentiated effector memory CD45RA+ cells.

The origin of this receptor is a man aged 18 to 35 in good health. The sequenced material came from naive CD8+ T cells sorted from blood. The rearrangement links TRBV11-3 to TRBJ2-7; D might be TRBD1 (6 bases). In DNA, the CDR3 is TGTGCCAGCAGCCGCAGGGGCACCCAAGAGCAGTACTTC. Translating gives CASSRRGTQEQYF.